These 23 T cell receptor beta chains were sequenced from one sample in a study of metastatic and nonmetastatic thyroid tumors. None of the patients had undergone any treatment ahead of thyroid surgery. From the PCR reads, TCRdb re-called clones with MiXCR. Among about 38,000 clones listed, about 45% were seen once. Sequences were obtained from tumor tissue. These receptors were obtained from a male donor with papillary thyroid cancer or a benign thyroid nodule (not recorded which). Some clones in this sample may be carry-over from other donors' samples.

The chain joins TRBV2 to TRBJ1-1; 9 bases are a match to TRBD1. The V segment lost 5 bases and the J segment 4 bases; nucleotides outside the gene matches: 20. The CDR3 is 19 amino acids. Germline assignment: CDR1 SNHLY and CDR2 FYNNEI. CDR3 in DNA: TGTGCCAGCAGTCAAAATCCCAAGGACAGGGGAGGAAGTGTCACTGAAGCTTTCTTT. Amino acids: CASSQNPKDRGGSVTEAFF.

The chain joins TRBV3-1 to TRBJ1-5; D gene uncertain. V lost 0 bases to trimming and J lost 0 bases, with 6 bases between them. The length of the CDR3 is 15 residues. The V gene's germline CDR1 is LGHDT and CDR2 YNNKEL (reference sequence). CDR3 DNA sequence: TGTGCCAGCAGCCAAGATCCGGGTAGCAATCAGCCCCAGCATTTT. Its translation: CASSQDPGSNQPQHF. Full variable domain (missing parts from reference TRBV3-1 and TRBJ1-5): DTAVSQTPKYLVTQMGNDKSIKCEQNLGHDTMYWYKQDSKKFLKIMFSYNNKELIINETVPNRFSPKSPDKAHLNLHINSLELGDSAVYFCASSQDPGSNQPQHFGDGTRLSIL.

The chain combines TRBV6-1 with TRBJ2-1; 8 bases align to TRBD1. Losses at the gene ends were 5 bases for V and 10 bases for J; bases not matched to a gene: 7. Germline V gene sequence: CDR1 MNHNS, CDR2 SASEGT. The CDR3 runs 13 residues. In DNA form, the CDR3 reads TGTGCCAGCAGTTCAGGGGGCAAGCAGGAGCAGTTCTTC. Protein product: CASSSGGKQEQFF.

This clone was counted only a few times. The chain uses TRBV6-5 and TRBJ2-7, with 9 bases aligning to TRBD2. Per the germline V gene, CDR1 is MNHEY and CDR2 is SVGAGI. V trimming: 0 bases; J trimming: 5 bases; junction bases outside the gene matches: 2. The CDR3 runs 14 residues. The CDR3 coding sequence is TGTGCCAGCAGTTACTCGCGGGAGGGGCACGAGCAGTACTTC. This sequence encodes CASSYSREGHEQYF.

The V gene is TRBV6-1, the J gene TRBJ1-3; D remains ambiguous. This CDR3 has 14 amino acids. Germline-derived CDR1 and CDR2 are MNHNS and SASEGT. Trimming cost V 5 bases and J 3 bases, with 11 bases left between them. The CDR3 sequence: CASSPISDGNTIYF. The DNA of the CDR3 is TGTGCCAGCAGTCCCATATCGGATGGAAACACCATATATTTT.

This clone was counted only a few times. This rearrangement joins TRBV24-1 to TRBJ2-3; possible D gene TRBD1, 5 bases. The CDR3 length is 14 residues. From germline, CDR1 is KGHDR and CDR2 SFDVKD. Trimming stripped 3 bases from V and 8 bases from J, with 14 bases between. The CDR3 spells CATSDLSRGFTQYF. CDR3 nucleotide sequence: TGTGCCACCAGTGATCTGTCAAGGGGATTTACGCAGTATTTT.

The rearrangement joins TRBV4-2 to TRBJ1-1; D ambiguous. Germline V lookup: CDR1 LGHNA, CDR2 YNFKEQ. V lost 0 bases and J lost 0, with 8 bases in between. There are 15 residues in the CDR3. CDR3 nucleotide sequence: TGTGCCAGCAGCCAAGAGAGCAGCATGAACACTGAAGCTTTCTTT. Encoded protein: CASSQESSMNTEAFF.

V usage is TRBV4-1 and J usage is TRBJ1-1; D not certain. V lost 5 bases to trimming and J lost 0 bases, with 7 bases between them. Germline-derived CDR1 and CDR2 are MGHRA and YSYEKL. CDR3 length equals 13 residues. The CDR3 DNA sequence: TGCGCCAGCAGCACGAGACTGAACACTGAAGCTTTCTTT. Encoded protein: CASSTRLNTEAFF.

J is TRBJ1-3 and V is TRBV30, with D possibly TRBD1 on 5 matching bases. V was trimmed by 0 bases and J by 0 bases, leaving 12 bases between them. CDR1 and CDR2 from the germline V gene are GTSNPN and SVGIG (reference sequence). The CDR3 loop spans 16 amino acids. CDR3 sequence: CAWSVPGGISGNTIYF. Written as DNA, the CDR3 is TGTGCCTGGAGTGTACCTGGGGGTATCTCTGGAAACACCATATATTTT.

The chain has TRBV5-1 and TRBJ2-1; perhaps TRBD2 as D (5 bases). V was trimmed by 2 bases and J by 1 base, leaving 10 bases between them. Germline assignment: CDR1 SGHRS and CDR2 YFSETQ. CDR3 length equals 15 residues. The CDR3 protein is CASSLADPSYNEQFF. The CDR3 region has the DNA TGCGCCAGCAGCTTAGCGGACCCATCCTACAATGAGCAGTTCTTC.

Worth noting for this clone: One end of the junction varies from germline; a read error may be responsible. The chain couples TRBV6-1 to TRBJ1-2, with D uncertain. CDR3 length equals 13 residues. Germline V gene data show CDR1 as MNHNS and CDR2 as SASEGT. The CDR3 DNA follows: TGTGCCAGTAGTGTTGGAGAGGTTTATGGCTACACCTTC. Its protein is CASSVGEVYGYTF.

CDR3 sequence: CASSQTKGGPEAFF. In nucleotides, the CDR3 is TGCGCCAGCAGCCAAACTAAGGGGGGACCAGAAGCTTTCTTT. The chain couples TRBV4-1 to TRBJ1-1; D is perhaps TRBD1 (6 bases). Trimming cost V 2 bases and J 8 bases, with 15 bases left between them. The CDR3 contains 14 residues. Germline lookup yields CDR1 MGHRA and CDR2 YSYEKL.

V is TRBV15 and J is TRBJ2-1; the D gene is possibly TRBD2 (6 bases). Trimming pared 4 bases from V and 2 bases from J, leaving 15 bases between. From germline, CDR1 is LNHNV and CDR2 YYDKDF (reference sequence). The CDR3 length is 16 residues. The CDR3 DNA follows: TGTGCCACCAGCACCGGGACTTCAGAGGCCTACAATGAGCAGTTCTTC. Translated: CATSTGTSEAYNEQFF.

The table lists this clone with a few counts. V gene TRBV28 combines with J gene TRBJ1-1; no reliable D call. Trimming cost V 2 bases and J 6 bases, with 13 bases left between them. The CDR3 totals 14 residues. Germline V CDR1 and CDR2: MDHEN, SYDVKM. CDR3 coding DNA: TGTGCCAGCAGTTTACCGGCAGCGGGCTCTGAAGCTTTCTTT. It encodes CASSLPAAGSEAFF.

The chain links TRBV20-1 to TRBJ2-7; no clear D gene. With 5 bases removed from V and 2 bases from J, the gap between germline ends came to 7 bases. Germline loops: CDR1 DFQATT, CDR2 SNEGSKA (reference sequence). There are 11 residues in the CDR3. The DNA of the CDR3 is TGCAGTGCTGAGGTGCCCTACGAGCAGTACTTC. This encodes CSAEVPYEQYF.

The rearrangement links TRBV6-4 to TRBJ1-1, with 11 nucleotides matching TRBD1. Trimming removed 2 bases from V and 4 bases from J; junction bases left unmatched: 0. In germline, CDR1 is MRHNA, CDR2 SNTAGT. This CDR3 spans 14 amino acids. The CDR3 protein is CASSDGTGGTEAFF. CDR3 DNA: TGTGCCAGCAGTGACGGGACAGGGGGCACTGAAGCTTTCTTT.

This clone was seen more than once but under ten times. This rearrangement joins TRBV5-5 to TRBJ2-7, with D perhaps TRBD1 (5 bases). The V gene lost 0 bases and the J gene lost 6 bases, with 10 bases spanning the gap. Germline values: CDR1 SGHKS, CDR2 YYEKEE (reference sequence). CDR3 length: 13 residues. The CDR3 coding sequence is TGTGCCAGCAGCTTGGGCAGGGTGGGCGAGCAGTACTTC. Translating gives CASSLGRVGEQYF.

V usage is TRBV20-1 and J usage is TRBJ2-7; D is undetermined. V lost 0 bases and J 1 base, leaving 13 bases between the germline ends. CDR1 and CDR2 (germline): DFQATT, SNEGSKA (reference sequence). This CDR3 contains 15 residues. DNA for the CDR3: TGCAGTGCTAGAGATAGGTCGGATAAGTCCTACGAGCAGTACTTC. It codes for CSARDRSDKSYEQYF.

This chain connects TRBV30 to TRBJ2-7; the match to TRBD1 covers 7 bases. V was pared by 2 bases and J by 6 bases, with 13 bases of the junction left unmatched. The CDR3 covers 15 residues. Germline-derived CDR1 and CDR2 are GTSNPN and SVGIG (reference sequence). The CDR3, as DNA: TGTGCCTGGAGTCCCACCGGGACAGCCGTCCTCGAGCAGTACTTC. This encodes CAWSPTGTAVLEQYF.

This clone is a singleton in its sample. CDR3 sequence: CASSYYGRPEQYF. CDR3 DNA sequence: TGTGCCAGCAGCTATTACGGACGGCCTGAGCAGTACTTC. The chain combines TRBV5-6 with TRBJ2-7, with D uncertain. Trimming pared 3 bases from V and 7 bases from J, leaving 14 bases between. Germline V gives CDR1 SGHDT, CDR2 YYEEEE. This CDR3 contains 13 residues.

This clone was seen a single time. This chain uses TRBV30 with TRBJ2-7, with D possibly being TRBD2 (6 bases). This CDR3 contains 14 residues. The germline V and J ends were trimmed by 2 bases and 3 bases, with 14 bases remaining between them. Germline CDR1 GTSNPN, CDR2 SVGIG (reference sequence). The DNA of the CDR3 is TGTGCCTGGAGTTTCCCAGCGGGTCACTACGAGCAGTACTTC. It specifies CAWSFPAGHYEQYF.

This chain connects TRBV13 to TRBJ2-1, with D perhaps TRBD2 (6 bases). Per the germline V gene, CDR1 is PRHDT and CDR2 is FYEKMQ (reference sequence). The CDR3 has 17 amino acids. The V gene lost 1 base and the J gene lost 6 bases, with 19 bases spanning the gap. The CDR3 bases are TGTGCCAGCAGCTTAGAGAGTCGGGGGAGTTCGGGCAATGAGCAGTTCTTC. Translating it yields CASSLESRGSSGNEQFF.

The chain couples TRBV5-1 to TRBJ2-2, with TRBD2 matching 11 bases. The germline gives CDR1 SGHRS, CDR2 YFSETQ. Losses at the gene ends were 5 bases for V and 5 bases for J; bases not matched to a gene: 8. This CDR3 is 16 amino acids long. CDR3 in DNA: TGCGCCAGCAGGAGCGGTAGCGGGAGGGTAACCGGGGAGCTGTTTTTT. Translated: CASRSGSGRVTGELFF.